The 27 T cell receptor beta chains in this list originate from one sample, sequenced in a study of blood T cell repertoires in COVID-19 (dated by TCRdb to about 2020). Library generation was performed with the immunoSEQ multiplex PCR assay. TCRdb retrieved this table from immuneACCESS and kept in-frame rearrangements only. Not all clones are present; in checked studies, unresolved V genes account for under half, and no reason is known for the remainder. Within this sample are about 220,000 clones, with 75% to 85% of them counted one time only. Jointly, the top ten make up about 2.4% of the sample. Sample: peripheral blood. These receptors originate from a woman between 65 and 79 years old with COVID-19, enrolled during active disease.

The V and J genes are TRBV28 and TRBJ1-2, with TRBD1 identical over 10 bases. The V gene end was trimmed by 6 bases and the J gene end by 5 bases; junction bases not matched to a gene: 0. The CDR3 extends over 12 amino acids. CDR1 is MDHEN, CDR2 SYDVKM, per germline. The CDR3 sequence is CASRGQGYGYTF. The CDR3 DNA reads TGTGCCAGCAGGGGACAGGGGTATGGCTACACCTTC.

The chain combines TRBV5-6 with TRBJ2-7; 7 bases map to TRBD1. Germline-derived CDR1 and CDR2 are SGHDT and YYEEEE. V lost 3 bases, J lost 3 bases, and 9 bases stayed unmatched. The CDR3 is 15 residues long. In nucleotides, the CDR3 is TGTGCCAGCAGCTGGGCAGGGACAGTGGACTACGAGCAGTACTTC. This encodes CASSWAGTVDYEQYF.

This clone was seen more than once but under ten times. The chain couples TRBV29-1 to TRBJ2-7; maybe TRBD1 (5 bases). From germline, CDR1 is SQVTM and CDR2 ANQGSEA. Trimming shortened V by 8 bases and J by 3 bases, and 14 bases separated the two germline ends. The CDR3 extends over 12 amino acids. CDR3 sequence reads: CSCIGANYEQYF. In nucleotides, the CDR3 is TGCAGCTGCATTGGGGCGAACTACGAGCAGTACTTC.

The chain joins TRBV7-2 to TRBJ1-4; D perhaps matches TRBD1 (5 bases). The germline gives CDR1 SGHTA, CDR2 FQGNSA. The V gene lost 3 bases and the J gene lost 0 bases, with 14 bases spanning the gap. The CDR3 sequence is 17 residues long. DNA for the CDR3: TGTGCCAGCAGCTTGCCCCTCGACAGCTCAACTAATGAAAAACTGTTTTTT. It specifies CASSLPLDSSTNEKLFF.

The chain carries TRBV11-2 and TRBJ2-5, with TRBD1 identical over 7 bases. The V gene's germline CDR1 is SGHAT and CDR2 FQNNGV. With 1 base clipped from V and 7 bases from J, the junction kept 6 bases outside the gene matches. The CDR3 extends over 14 amino acids. The CDR3 reads CASSLGAGGATQYF. The CDR3 region has the DNA TGTGCCAGCAGCTTAGGGGCAGGGGGTGCGACCCAGTACTTC. The variable domain in full, completed from reference TRBV11-2 and TRBJ2-5, reads EAGVAQSPRYKIIEKRQSVAFWCNPISGHATLYWYQQILGQGPKLLIQFQNNGVVDDSQLPKDRFSAERLKGVDSTLKIQPAKLEDSAVYLCASSLGAGGATQYFGPGTRLLVL.

The V and J genes are TRBV7-3 and TRBJ2-1; 8 nucleotides align to TRBD2. There are 18 residues in the CDR3. V dropped 0 bases and J dropped 2; count of bases not matched to a gene: 9. CDR1 SGHTA and CDR2 FQGTGA come from the germline V gene. The CDR3 nucleotides read TGTGCCAGCAGCTTAACGGCGGCCCTAGCGGGCACCTACAATGAGCAGTTCTTC. Translating it yields CASSLTAALAGTYNEQFF.

This chain connects TRBV11-3 to TRBJ1-1, with a possible D match to TRBD1 (5 bases). The germline V gene encodes CDR1 SGHNT and CDR2 YENEEA. The CDR3 covers 13 residues. The germline V and J ends were trimmed by 7 bases and 1 base, with 10 bases remaining between them. The CDR3 here is CASIHGGNTEAFF. The CDR3 region has the DNA TGTGCCAGCATACACGGGGGGAACACTGAAGCTTTCTTT.

V and J are TRBV2 and TRBJ2-2; D is perhaps TRBD2 (5 bases). This CDR3 comprises 15 residues. CDR1 is SNHLY, CDR2 FYNNEI, per germline. V lost 6 bases and J lost 2, with 13 bases in between. CDR3 sequence reads: CASRSSGRNTGELFF. CDR3 sequence (DNA): TGTGCCAGCAGAAGCAGCGGACGCAACACCGGGGAGCTGTTTTTT.

This chain connects TRBV12-3 or TRBV12-4 to TRBJ1-5; D gene unclear. V was pared by 5 bases and J by 0 bases, with 5 bases between. The CDR3 length is 13 residues. The CDR3 DNA reads as TGTGCCAGCAGTCAGTATAGCAATCAGCCCCAGCATTTT. It yields the protein CASSQYSNQPQHF.

The J gene is TRBJ1-2, the V gene TRBV24-1, with a weak D call TRBD1 (5 bases). Per germline, CDR1 KGHDR and CDR2 SFDVKD. V lost 3 bases and J lost 4, with 14 bases in between. The CDR3 totals 15 residues. The CDR3 here is CATSDAKTASYGYTF. The CDR3 bases are TGTGCCACCAGTGATGCAAAGACAGCCAGCTATGGCTACACCTTC.

This rearrangement joins TRBV29-1 to TRBJ1-5; 10 bases fit TRBD1. The CDR3 runs to 14 residues. Germline CDR1 reads SQVTM; CDR2 reads ANQGSEA. The V gene end was trimmed by 6 bases and the J gene end by 4 bases; junction bases not matched to a gene: 6. The CDR3 region has the DNA TGCAGCGTGGGGGACAGGGGCTCTAATCAGCCCCAGCATTTT. The encoded protein is CSVGDRGSNQPQHF.

This clone was seen a handful of times. The chain joins TRBV12-3 or TRBV12-4 to TRBJ1-3; no clear D gene. The CDR3 totals 11 residues. Trimming removed 6 bases from V and 9 bases from J, with 9 bases in between. The CDR3 reads CASSPGGTIYF. The DNA of the CDR3 is TGTGCCAGCAGCCCCGGCGGCACCATATATTTT.

The CDR3 spells CASSFGVNGYTF. For the CDR3, the DNA is TGTGCCAGCAGCTTCGGGGTTAATGGCTACACCTTC. The J gene is TRBJ1-2, the V gene TRBV5-6; D not resolved. This CDR3 region has 12 residues. CDR1 and CDR2 from the germline V gene are SGHDT and YYEEEE. V gave up 2 bases and J gave up 6 bases, with 8 bases separating them.

The genes are TRBV4-1 and TRBJ1-1; D is possibly TRBD1 (5 bases). This CDR3 spans 13 amino acids. V gave up 7 bases and J gave up 0 bases, with 9 bases separating them. Germline V lookup: CDR1 MGHRA, CDR2 YSYEKL. In nucleotides, the CDR3 is TGCGCCAGCAAGGGGTCCATGAACACTGAAGCTTTCTTT. It translates to CASKGSMNTEAFF.

This rearrangement joins TRBV27 to TRBJ1-1, with D maybe TRBD1 (6 bases). Deletions cut 3 bases from V and 5 bases from J, with 13 bases between. The germline CDR1 and CDR2 sequences are MNHEY and SMNVEV (reference sequence). This CDR3 has 14 residues. The CDR3 region has the DNA TGTGCCAGCAGTTTGCGGGGGCGGGGTACTGAAGCTTTCTTT. Translating it yields CASSLRGRGTEAFF.

V is TRBV6-2 or TRBV6-3 and J is TRBJ1-6; TRBD1 matches at 7 bases. Germline CDR1 and CDR2: MNHEY and SVGEGT. The CDR3 is 12 residues long. V lost 5 bases to trimming and J lost 13 bases; unmatched junction nucleotides: 5. The CDR3 DNA reads as TGTGCCAGCAGTCGGACAGGTCCGCCCCTCCACTTT. Translating gives CASSRTGPPLHF.

V gene TRBV18 combines with J gene TRBJ2-1; TRBD2 aligns across 12 bases. Trimming took 6 bases from V and 5 from J; bases not matched to a gene: 5. Germline CDR1 KGHSH, CDR2 LQKENI. The CDR3 contains 15 residues. The chain's CDR3 is CASSRTSGIHNEQFF. DNA for the CDR3: TGTGCCAGCTCTCGGACTAGCGGGATCCACAATGAGCAGTTCTTC.

The chain joins TRBV19 to TRBJ1-2; D ambiguous. V was pared by 1 base and J by 11 bases, with 14 bases between. Germline V gene data show CDR1 as LNHDA and CDR2 as SQIVND (reference sequence). The CDR3 is made up of 13 amino acids. The CDR3 reads CASSIVNSLTYTF. The CDR3 bases are TGTGCCAGTAGTATAGTCAACAGCCTGACGTACACCTTC.

This clone has more than one count but fewer than ten. V usage is TRBV5-1 and J usage is TRBJ2-7; D perhaps matches TRBD1 (6 bases). The CDR3 spans 13 residues. From germline, CDR1 is SGHRS and CDR2 YFSETQ. V lost 4 bases and J lost 8, with 16 bases in between. CDR3 nucleotide sequence: TGCGCCAGCAGCCTATCTCAACAGGGACAGCAGTACTTC. It yields the protein CASSLSQQGQQYF.

The rearrangement uses TRBV18 and TRBJ2-1; D ambiguous. V lost 1 base and J lost 4, with 14 bases in between. This CDR3 has 16 residues. Germline loops: CDR1 KGHSH, CDR2 LQKENI. CDR3 DNA sequence: TGTGCCAGCTCACCACGAGCTGACTTCGGATACAATGAGCAGTTCTTC. It is translated as CASSPRADFGYNEQFF. Together with reference TRBV18 and TRBJ2-1, the CDR3 gives the full variable domain: NAGVMQNPRHLVRRRGQEARLRCSPMKGHSHVYWYRQLPEEGLKFMVYLQKENIIDESGMPKERFSAEFPKEGPSILRIQQVVRGDSAAYFCASSPRADFGYNEQFFGPGTRLTVL.

A remark on this clone: Distinct nucleotide sequences in the sample also encode this CDR3. This chain uses TRBV18 with TRBJ1-2; 7 nucleotides align to TRBD1. The CDR3 runs 14 residues. V was clipped by 5 bases and J by 2 bases; unmatched bases: 5. Germline V CDR1 and CDR2: KGHSH, LQKENI. Written as DNA, the CDR3 is TGTGCCAGCTCATCGTCGGGACAGAACTATGGCTACACCTTC. Residues: CASSSSGQNYGYTF.

This rearrangement joins TRBV11-2 to TRBJ2-2, with 10 bases that match TRBD1. The CDR3 covers 19 residues. The germline V gene encodes CDR1 SGHAT and CDR2 FQNNGV. V shed 5 bases, J shed 5 bases, and the junction held 17 bases outside the gene matches. The CDR3 nucleotides read TGTGCCAGCAGCACAGATACCAGAAATCCGGGACAGGGGACCGGGGAGCTGTTTTTT. The encoded protein is CASSTDTRNPGQGTGELFF. The whole variable domain, filled in from reference TRBV11-2 and TRBJ2-2, reads EAGVAQSPRYKIIEKRQSVAFWCNPISGHATLYWYQQILGQGPKLLIQFQNNGVVDDSQLPKDRFSAERLKGVDSTLKIQPAKLEDSAVYLCASSTDTRNPGQGTGELFFGEGSRLTVL.

The rearrangement joins TRBV5-1 to TRBJ2-2, with TRBD2 matching over 10 bases. V dropped 6 bases and J dropped 7; count of bases not matched to a gene: 12. Germline V CDR1 and CDR2: SGHRS, YFSETQ. This CDR3 contains 16 residues. In DNA form, the CDR3 reads TGCGCCAGCAAAGAAAGCGGGAGGGCCTGGAGCGGGGAGCTGTTTTTT. Its protein is CASKESGRAWSGELFF.

This sequence joins TRBV9 and TRBJ2-7; 12 bases are shared with TRBD1. The junction had 6 bases not matched to a gene; V was cut back by 3 bases and J by 5 bases. Per the germline V gene, CDR1 is SGDLS and CDR2 is YYNGEE. This CDR3 is built from 15 residues. The CDR3 protein is CASSAGTGGNHEQYF. The DNA for the CDR3 is TGTGCCAGCAGCGCTGGGACAGGGGGCAACCACGAGCAGTACTTC.

This clone has a single count. The genes are TRBV5-4 and TRBJ2-7; the match to TRBD2 covers 8 bases. Germline CDR1 reads SGHNT; CDR2 reads YYREEE (reference sequence). V trimming: 1 base; J trimming: 0 bases; junction bases outside the gene matches: 3. The CDR3 has 15 amino acids. In nucleotides, the CDR3 is TGTGCCAGCAGCTTGTTAAGCGGGAGCTCCTACGAGCAGTACTTC. Protein: CASSLLSGSSYEQYF.

The chain recombines TRBV5-1 with TRBJ1-6; D remains ambiguous. The CDR3 length is 14 residues. V lost 0 bases, J lost 8 bases, and 9 bases lay in between. CDR1 and CDR2 (germline): SGHRS, YFSETQ. CDR3 sequence: CASSLVQQDSPLHF. The DNA for the CDR3 is TGCGCCAGCAGCTTGGTCCAGCAGGATTCACCCCTCCACTTT.

The rearrangement joins TRBV6-2 or TRBV6-3 to TRBJ2-1, with 9 positions matching TRBD2. The V gene's germline CDR1 is MNHEY and CDR2 SVGEGT. J lost 4 bases, V lost 6 bases, and 10 bases had no gene match. The CDR3 is 16 amino acids. The CDR3 nucleotides read TGTGCCAGCAGCCCCGGGGGACTAGCCAATTACAATGAGCAGTTCTTC. Translation gives CASSPGGLANYNEQFF.